This TCR beta chain stems from a study of shared clonotypes between healthy human individuals. V was cut by 4 bases and J by 2 bases, with 12 bases left in between. Germline values: CDR1 SEHNR, CDR2 FQNEAQ (reference sequence). CDR3 length: 14 residues. Methods used by the authors: In the immunoSEQ data, sequences were junction-only and lacked quality scores, so filtering differed. Repertoires were generated with immunoSEQ multiplex PCR, while TCRdb's copy carries only in-frame clones and drops some. That table supplies the V and J calls and clone size; D and trimming were determined from the DNA. The data contain under 120,000 clones, around 64% of them seen just once; the ten biggest clones take up approximately 24%. Together with CD45RO+ cells, CCR7-negative CD45RA+ TemRA cells were included in CD8 memory. Study-wide findings and caveats: Clonotype sharing across several donors was observed for around 5% of naive CD4 clonotypes.

This clone was detected only a few times. Its antigen is unknown. Sequencing was performed on memory CD8+ T cells sorted from blood. Sample subset: CD45RO+ cells pooled with CCR7-negative TemRA cells. The chain employs TRBV7-9 and TRBJ2-7, with D tentatively TRBD1 (5 bases). This clonotype originated in a woman aged 25 to 39 in good health. CDR3 protein: CASSSAGAAYEQYF. The CDR3 region has the DNA TGTGCCAGCAGCTCGGCTGGGGCGGCCTACGAGCAGTACTTC.